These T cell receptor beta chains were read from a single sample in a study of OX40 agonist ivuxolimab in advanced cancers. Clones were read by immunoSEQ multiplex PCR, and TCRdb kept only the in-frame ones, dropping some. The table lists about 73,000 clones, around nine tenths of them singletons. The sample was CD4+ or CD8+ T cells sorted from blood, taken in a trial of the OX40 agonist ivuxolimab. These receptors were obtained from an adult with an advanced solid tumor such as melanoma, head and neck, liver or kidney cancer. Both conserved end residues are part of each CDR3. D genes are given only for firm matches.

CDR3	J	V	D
CASTFGDRGNSPLHF	TRBJ1-6	TRBV28	TRBD1
CASSQDYRAKGTDTQYF	TRBJ2-3	TRBV4-2	NA
CASSLEGPTEAFF	TRBJ1-1	TRBV7-9	NA
CASSSDGINQPQHF	TRBJ1-5	TRBV19	NA
CASSQNSGTHEQFF	TRBJ2-1	TRBV11-1	NA
CASSYMRKWTTQYF	TRBJ2-5	TRBV6-5	NA
CASSFPRGQPSYEQYF	TRBJ2-7	TRBV2	NA
CASSLQRGINQETQYF	TRBJ2-5	TRBV5-6	NA
CASSPGYHRGSSYEQYF	TRBJ2-7	TRBV5-1	NA
CASSSGQVYEQYF	TRBJ2-7	TRBV7-2	TRBD1
CASSLDRDQPQHF	TRBJ1-5	TRBV7-9	NA
CASSFTGVEKLFF	TRBJ1-4	TRBV13	TRBD1
CATSRQREVQQYF	TRBJ2-7	TRBV15	NA
CASSFSRAAFF	TRBJ1-1	TRBV28	NA
CAWKYQHLSYEQYF	TRBJ2-7	TRBV30	NA
CASSRSAGEPYNEQFF	TRBJ2-1	TRBV5-4	TRBD2
CASSSMMGNQPQHF	TRBJ1-5	TRBV5-6	NA
CASSAIKTGSFGYTF	TRBJ1-2	TRBV7-2	NA
CASSPVTRTGGVTNEKLFF	TRBJ1-4	TRBV5-1	TRBD1
CASSGTSGYTGELFF	TRBJ2-2	TRBV9	TRBD2
CASSDSRLSGYGYTF	TRBJ1-2	TRBV6-4	NA
CASSVGALGGWTGELFF	TRBJ2-2	TRBV9	NA
CASSLRTSGTNTGELFF	TRBJ2-2	TRBV5-1	TRBD2
CSVGQGEEQYF	TRBJ2-7	TRBV29-1	TRBD1
CASSYLDEQYF	TRBJ2-7	TRBV6-5	NA
CASSLYGAGANVLTF	TRBJ2-6	TRBV11-3	NA
CASSSAGDVDTEAFF	TRBJ1-1	TRBV6-5	NA
CASTARTGGYEQYF	TRBJ2-7	TRBV19	TRBD1
CASSYSRGGTYGYTF	TRBJ1-2	TRBV6-5	NA
CSVSRGSDEQFF	TRBJ2-1	TRBV29-1	NA
CASSSPTRTGGLTGELFF	TRBJ2-2	TRBV5-1	TRBD1
CASSTGTGGNEKLFF	TRBJ1-4	TRBV7-9	NA
CASSEIVLGLGEQFF	TRBJ2-1	TRBV2	NA
CAWSDEKLFF	TRBJ1-4	TRBV30	NA
CAIADTVQKSAEAFF	TRBJ1-1	TRBV10-3	NA
CASSRTGNTQYF	TRBJ2-3	TRBV6-6	TRBD1
CASSQLGLAGNNEQFF	TRBJ2-1	TRBV4-2	TRBD2
CASSKRTGLGHNEQFF	TRBJ2-1	TRBV11-1	NA
CASRKKAGQGFQPQHF	TRBJ1-5	TRBV27	TRBD1
CASSPRQLNTEAFF	TRBJ1-1	TRBV7-2	NA
CASSLVGTVEAFF	TRBJ1-1	TRBV7-2	NA